This entry describes one T cell receptor (beta chain). The antigen remains undetermined. The junction differs from germline at one of its ends, possibly a read error. The CDR3 loop spans 15 amino acids. Germline V gene data show CDR1 as SGHTA and CDR2 as FQGTGA. This entry belongs to a study of post-analysis software for immune sequencing data. Study-wide points: Higher frequency in patients than in controls was seen for several TRBV segments, with TRBV5-6, TRBV5-1 and TRBV20-1 among them.

Built from TCR beta cDNA, the libraries had unique molecular identifiers in them. In TCRdb, the PCR reads were re-called with MiXCR into one record per CDR3 protein. The profile covers fewer than 700,000 distinct CDR3 sequences, with about 40% appearing a single time and around 1.7% taken by the ten largest. Sample: blood. This chain uses TRBV7-3 with TRBJ2-1; weak D call: TRBD2 (6 bases). This TCR was recovered from a girl aged 10 to 17 with multiple sclerosis. The CDR3 spells CASSPAGSSYNGQFF. CDR3 in DNA: TGTGCCAGCAGCCCCGCGGGGAGCTCCTACAATGGGCAGTTCTTC.